This entry lists 2 T cell receptor beta chains sequenced from one sample in a study of shared clonotypes between healthy human individuals. The assay was immunoSEQ multiplex PCR, and TCRdb's table has in-frame clones only and misses some. The sample shows around 2.1 million clones, about 94% of them seen only once. The sequencing sample was made of naive CD4+ T cells sorted from blood. Subset noted: CD45RA+ positively selected. These receptors all come from a man between 18 and 29 years old in good health.

The chain uses TRBV28 and TRBJ1-5; D might be TRBD1 (6 bases). Looked up from germline, CDR1 is MDHEN and CDR2 is SYDVKM. CDR3 size: 18 residues. The V and J ends lost 2 bases and 2 bases respectively, with 19 bases between them. DNA of the CDR3: TGTGCCAGCAGTTTAATTCAGGGGCCCGTGGATCGCAATCAGCCCCAGCATTTT. Protein sequence: CASSLIQGPVDRNQPQHF.

This chain connects TRBV6-1 to TRBJ2-1; D is ambiguous. This CDR3 region has 12 residues. V was clipped by 8 bases and J by 4 bases, with 9 bases between them. From germline, CDR1 is MNHNS and CDR2 SASEGT. The CDR3 DNA follows: TGTGCCAGCCGCAAAGGTTACAATGAGCAGTTCTTC. Protein: CASRKGYNEQFF.